Listed here are 3 T cell receptor beta chains from one sample, sequenced in a study of cytomegalovirus exposure and HLA in healthy donors. Both 60 Vbeta primers and 13 Jbeta primers went into the PCR. Clones were sequenced by immunoSEQ multiplex PCR, and TCRdb holds only the in-frame ones, with some missing. The table has fewer than 250,000 clones, around 80% seen once. Sequenced input: PBMCs. The receptors come from a man aged 25-40 years in good health and CMV-seronegative.

The J gene is TRBJ1-1, the V gene TRBV18, with 7 bases that match TRBD1. The CDR3 loop spans 15 amino acids. Germline CDR1 KGHSH, CDR2 LQKENI. V was clipped by 4 bases and J by 1 base; unmatched bases: 6. The CDR3: CASSLPGGRNTEAFF. The CDR3 DNA follows: TGTGCCAGCTCACTCCCAGGGGGGCGGAACACTGAAGCTTTCTTT.

V usage is TRBV5-6 and J usage is TRBJ2-3, with TRBD2 identical over 8 bases. Germline V gene data show CDR1 as SGHDT and CDR2 as YYEEEE. The V and J ends lost 2 bases and 0 bases, in that order; junction bases with no gene match: 5. CDR3 size: 16 residues. The CDR3 nucleotides read TGTGCCAGCAGCTTACCGGGACTAGTTAGCACAGATACGCAGTATTTT. Residues: CASSLPGLVSTDTQYF. The whole variable domain, remainder taken from reference TRBV5-6 and TRBJ2-3, is DAGVTQSPTHLIKTRGQQVTLRCSPKSGHDTVSWYQQALGQGPQFIFQYYEEEERQRGNFPDRFSGHQFPNYSSELNVNALLLGDSALYLCASSLPGLVSTDTQYFGPGTRLTVL.

Of note for this clone: Other DNA sequences in the same sample also yield this CDR3. V is TRBV6-1 and J is TRBJ2-7, with D tentatively TRBD2 (6 bases). V lost 2 bases to trimming and J lost 0 bases, with 14 bases between them. The CDR3 is 16 residues long. Germline V gene sequence: CDR1 MNHNS, CDR2 SASEGT. This chain's CDR3 is CASSERRGPSSYEQYF. The CDR3 DNA sequence: TGTGCCAGCAGTGAAAGGAGGGGTCCTAGCTCCTACGAGCAGTACTTC.